Listed below are T cell receptor beta chains from one sample, sequenced in a study of cytomegalovirus exposure and HLA in healthy donors. Measured with immunoSEQ multiplex PCR; TCRdb has only the in-frame clones, and not every one. The table has approximately 110,000 clones, 74% seen once. The sample consisted of PBMCs. These receptors all stem from a woman aged 40 to 49 in good health and CMV-seropositive. Both conserved end residues are part of each CDR3. The D gene is left open where the match is weak. Where a row states a size, it is once, few, many or the class of an expanded clone; other rows omit it.

CASTSGGRNEKLFF | TGTGCCAGCACTTCAGGGGGACGGAATGAAAAACTGTTTTTT | TRBD1 | few | TRBJ1-4 | TRBV6-6 | 14
CAWSVPRNTIYF | TGTGCCTGGAGTGTACCTAGAAACACCATATATTTT | . | . | TRBJ1-3 | TRBV30 | 12
CATTPAGVDYGYTF | TGTGCCACCACACCGGCAGGGGTGGACTATGGCTACACCTTC | . | . | TRBJ1-2 | TRBV19 | 14
CASSESGPRQGASYEQYF | TGCGCCAGCAGTGAGTCCGGCCCACGACAGGGGGCGTCTTACGAGCAGTACTTC | TRBD1 | . | TRBJ2-7 | TRBV10-1 | 18
CASSRRAGTSDTQYF | TGTGCCAGTAGCCGCCGGGCGGGAACTTCAGATACGCAGTATTTT | . | . | TRBJ2-3 | TRBV19 | 15
CASSQRERADTQYF | TGTGCCAGCAGCCAAAGGGAGAGAGCAGATACGCAGTATTTT | . | . | TRBJ2-3 | TRBV6-5 | 14
CASNMGRGNQPQHF | TGTGCCAGCAACATGGGCAGGGGAAATCAGCCCCAGCATTTT | . | . | TRBJ1-5 | TRBV27 | 14
CASSFQGGTEAFF | TGTGCCAGCAGTTTCCAGGGGGGCACTGAAGCTTTCTTT | TRBD1 | few | TRBJ1-1 | TRBV6-5 | 13
CATSGGGTLYEQYF | TGTGCCACCAGCGGAGGCGGGACCCTCTACGAGCAGTACTTC | . | . | TRBJ2-7 | TRBV15 | 14
CASSGTGGMNTEAFF | TGTGCCAGCAGCGGGACAGGCGGTATGAACACTGAAGCTTTCTTT | TRBD1 | . | TRBJ1-1 | TRBV9 | 15
CASSDELAGIYEQYF | TGTGCCAGCAGTGACGAGCTAGCGGGAATATACGAGCAGTACTTC | TRBD2 | . | TRBJ2-7 | TRBV25-1 | 15
CASSQGLSGSSNEQFF | TGTGCCAGCAGCCAGGGGTTGAGCGGGAGTAGCAATGAGCAGTTCTTC | TRBD2 | . | TRBJ2-1 | TRBV2 | 16
CASSQQGNRGEGYTF | TGCGCCAGCAGCCAGCAGGGCAACAGGGGTGAAGGCTACACCTTC | TRBD1 | . | TRBJ1-2 | TRBV4-1 | 15
CASTPRYRDSQDNEQFF | TGTGCCAGCACCCCGCGTTACCGGGACTCACAAGACAATGAGCAGTTCTTC | . | once | TRBJ2-1 | TRBV28 | 17
CSVTPREDTEAFF | TGCAGCGTCACCCCCAGGGAGGACACTGAAGCTTTCTTT | . | . | TRBJ1-1 | TRBV29-1 | 13
CASSEALDRANSPLHF | TGTGCCAGCAGTGAAGCCCTGGACAGGGCTAATTCACCCCTCCACTTT | TRBD1 | . | TRBJ1-6 | TRBV6-1 | 16
CARSVGGEGHEQFF | TGTGCCAGAAGCGTAGGGGGCGAGGGCCATGAGCAGTTCTTC | TRBD1 | once | TRBJ2-1 | TRBV5-3 | 14
CASSFRQGVIGYGYTF | TGTGCCAGCAGCTTTCGACAGGGGGTGATCGGGTATGGCTACACCTTC | TRBD1 | . | TRBJ1-2 | TRBV13 | 16
CATSRDEGLATSGELFF | TGTGCCACCAGCAGAGATGAAGGACTCGCAACCTCCGGGGAGCTGTTTTTT | . | . | TRBJ2-2 | TRBV15 | 17
CASSGGSFSGNTIYF | TGCGCCAGCAGCGGGGGCAGTTTCTCTGGAAACACCATATATTTT | . | . | TRBJ1-3 | TRBV4-3 | 15
CASSSAPGRGETQYF | TGTGCCAGCAGCTCTGCCCCAGGCAGGGGAGAGACCCAGTACTTC | . | . | TRBJ2-5 | TRBV6-5 | 15
CASSSPGTGGEETQYF | TGTGCCAGCAGCTCCCCCGGGACAGGGGGCGAAGAGACCCAGTACTTC | TRBD1 | . | TRBJ2-5 | TRBV5-6 | 16